Listed below are T cell receptor beta chains from one sample, sequenced in a study of blood T cell repertoires in COVID-19. Sequencing used immunoSEQ multiplex PCR; TCRdb keeps in-frame clones, though not all of them. Among about 52,000 clones listed, less than 95% were seen once. Sequenced input: peripheral blood. The receptors were gathered from a human donor in a cohort sampled during active COVID-19. CDR3s include the opening cysteine and the closing phenylalanine or tryptophan. The D gene is left open where the match is weak. Not every row has a clone size; where given, it reads once, few, many or a size class.

CDR3 protein	CDR3 DNA	D gene	V gene	J gene	clone size
CSVARTGLNTEAFF	TGCAGCGTGGCGAGGACAGGGCTGAACACTGAAGCTTTCTTT	TRBD1	TRBV29-1	TRBJ1-1	-
CASSPGTINEKLFF	TGTGCCAGCAGCCCCGGGACAATCAATGAAAAACTGTTTTTT	-	TRBV28	TRBJ1-4	-
CASSLTGGTEAFF	TGTGCCAGCAGCTTGACAGGGGGCACTGAAGCTTTCTTT	TRBD1	TRBV7-8	TRBJ1-1	-
CSVWGHDEQYF	TGCAGCGTCTGGGGGCACGACGAGCAGTACTTC	-	TRBV29-1	TRBJ2-7	-
CASSQSTETQYF	TGTGCCAGCAGCCAATCTACGGAGACCCAGTACTTC	-	TRBV3-1/TRBV3-2	TRBJ2-5	-
CASSPSSAYEQYF	TGCGCCAGCAGCCCTAGCAGCGCCTACGAGCAGTACTTC	-	TRBV5-1	TRBJ2-7	-
CAIRGGSYNEQFF	TGTGCCATCAGGGGGGGTTCCTACAATGAGCAGTTCTTC	-	TRBV10-3	TRBJ2-1	-
CASSLSGVETQYF	TGTGCCAGCAGTTTATCAGGGGTCGAGACCCAGTACTTC	-	TRBV12-3/TRBV12-4	TRBJ2-5	-
CASSLRTSGDTQYF	TGTGCCAGCAGCCTCCGGACTAGCGGAGATACGCAGTATTTT	TRBD2	TRBV7-8	TRBJ2-3	-
CASSPTGAGVTDTQYF	TGTGCCAGCTCACCGACGGGGGCGGGAGTCACAGATACGCAGTATTTT	-	TRBV18	TRBJ2-3	-
CASSLEPGINTIYF	TGCGCCAGCAGCTTGGAACCAGGGATTAACACCATATATTTT	-	TRBV5-1	TRBJ1-3	-
CASSKVGTLNTGELFF	TGTGCCAGTAGTAAGGTCGGGACACTGAACACCGGGGAGCTGTTTTTT	-	TRBV19	TRBJ2-2	-
CASSPGTATGNTIYF	TGTGCCAGCAGTCCCGGAACAGCTACTGGAAACACCATATATTTT	-	TRBV27	TRBJ1-3	-
CASSFTGGFGNTIYF	TGTGCCAGCAGTTTTACAGGGGGCTTTGGAAACACCATATATTTT	TRBD1	TRBV27	TRBJ1-3	-
CAWSLAVGSKGGYTF	TGTGCCTGGAGTCTAGCGGTGGGTTCGAAGGGAGGCTACACCTTC	-	TRBV30	TRBJ1-2	-
CASSETAGENEQYF	TGTGCCAGCAGTGAAACGGCGGGAGAAAACGAGCAGTACTTC	TRBD2	TRBV6-1	TRBJ2-7	-
CASSFQGNEQFF	TGTGCCAGCAGTTTCCAGGGGAATGAGCAGTTCTTC	-	TRBV27	TRBJ2-1	-
CASSPGPGPYEQYF	TGTGCCAGCAGTCCAGGACCAGGGCCCTACGAGCAGTACTTC	-	TRBV7-9	TRBJ2-7	-
CASSNWETGVSYNEQFF	TGTGCCAGCAGCAACTGGGAGACAGGGGTCTCCTACAATGAGCAGTTCTTC	-	TRBV21-1	TRBJ2-1	-
CATSDPGRAHGGYTF	TGTGCCACCAGTGACCCCGGCAGGGCTCATGGAGGCTACACCTTC	-	TRBV24-1	TRBJ1-2	-
CASSLDVRPMNTEAFF	TGCGCCAGCAGCTTGGATGTCAGGCCGATGAACACTGAAGCTTTCTTT	-	TRBV5-1	TRBJ1-1	-
CASSQGWGQGRGEQFF	TGTGCCAGCAGCCAAGGGTGGGGACAGGGGCGGGGTGAGCAGTTCTTC	TRBD1	TRBV3-1/TRBV3-2	TRBJ2-1	-
CASSGRQGTATNEKLFF	TGTGCCAGCAGCGGACGACAGGGGACTGCAACTAATGAAAAACTGTTTTTT	TRBD1	TRBV9	TRBJ1-4	-
CASSQYQGPYEQYF	TGTGCCAGCAGCCAATACCAGGGTCCCTACGAGCAGTACTTC	-	TRBV16	TRBJ2-7	-
CASSSTGGGAETQYF	TGCGCCAGCAGTTCGACAGGGGGCGGGGCAGAGACCCAGTACTTC	TRBD1	TRBV5-1	TRBJ2-5	-
CASAITGTSGRPVPNEQFF	TGTGCCAGTGCGATAACCGGGACTAGCGGGAGGCCCGTCCCCAATGAGCAGTTCTTC	TRBD2	TRBV11-2	TRBJ2-1	-
CASSLPQRTGELFF	TGCGCCAGCAGCCTCCCTCAACGGACCGGGGAGCTGTTTTTT	-	TRBV5-1	TRBJ2-2	-
CASSHSNLPVGGTEAFF	TGTGCCAGCAGTCACAGTAACCTACCCGTGGGGGGCACTGAAGCTTTCTTT	-	TRBV27	TRBJ1-1	-
CATSPGGTGGNTEAFF	TGTGCCACCAGTCCCGGCGGGACGGGGGGGAACACTGAAGCTTTCTTT	-	TRBV15	TRBJ1-1	-
CASSNGLAGEETQYF	TGTGCCAGTTCAAACGGACTAGCGGGAGAAGAGACCCAGTACTTC	TRBD2	TRBV7-9	TRBJ2-5	once
CASSVGQGAYNEQFF	TGTGCCAGCAGCGTAGGACAGGGGGCCTACAATGAGCAGTTCTTC	TRBD1	TRBV9	TRBJ2-1	-
CASSSLTGGIGNQPQHF	TGTGCCAGCAGTTCGCTAACAGGGGGCATAGGCAATCAGCCCCAGCATTTT	TRBD1	TRBV6-2/TRBV6-3	TRBJ1-5	-
CASRTGTSGYNEQFF	TGTGCCAGTAGGACCGGGACTAGTGGTTACAATGAGCAGTTCTTC	TRBD2	TRBV19	TRBJ2-1	-
CASSPQRGQGSGYTF	TGTGCCAGCTCACCACAACGGGGACAGGGTAGCGGCTACACCTTC	TRBD1	TRBV18	TRBJ1-2	-
CASSAGQAYEQYF	TGTGCCAGCAGCGCAGGACAGGCCTACGAGCAGTACTTC	TRBD1	TRBV11-2	TRBJ2-7	-
CASAARGFGANVLTF	TGTGCCAGCGCGGCCAGGGGGTTTGGGGCCAACGTCCTGACTTTC	TRBD1	TRBV2	TRBJ2-6	-
CASSSEINQPQHF	TGTGCCAGCAGCTCGGAGATCAATCAGCCCCAGCATTTT	-	TRBV11-2	TRBJ1-5	-
CASRHRGTGYYGYTF	TGTGCCAGCAGGCACAGGGGAACGGGTTACTATGGCTACACCTTC	TRBD1	TRBV28	TRBJ1-2	few
CASSRTGGGLYNEQFF	TGTGCCAGCTCCCGGACAGGGGGCGGCCTCTACAATGAGCAGTTCTTC	TRBD1	TRBV18	TRBJ2-1	once
CASSLDISEADSPLHF	TGTGCCAGCAGCTTAGATATCTCTGAGGCGGATTCACCCCTCCACTTT	-	TRBV11-2	TRBJ1-6	-
CASSKDVVLFPHEQYF	TGTGCCAGCAGCAAAGATGTAGTCCTTTTCCCCCACGAGCAGTACTTC	-	TRBV21-1	TRBJ2-7	-
CASSLGRGITDTQYF	TGTGCCAGCAGCTTAGGGCGGGGCATCACAGATACGCAGTATTTT	-	TRBV11-2	TRBJ2-3	once
CASSEGQGGFGYTF	TGTGCCAGCAGTGAAGGGCAGGGAGGCTTTGGCTACACCTTC	-	TRBV6-1	TRBJ1-2	-
CASSIAQLNNEQFF	TGTGCCAGTAGTATTGCGCAACTCAACAATGAGCAGTTCTTC	-	TRBV19	TRBJ2-1	-